Below are 10 T cell receptor beta chains sequenced from a single sample in a study of blood T cells in healthy people across ages (dated by TCRdb to between 2014 and 2016). Library method: 5' RACE. TCRdb records Illumina HiSeq 2500 as the sequencer. A second 7 to 11 cycle PCR used a sample-barcoded 5' primer and a J-beta primer mix. Through fastp at Q25 and MiXCR, TCRdb rebuilt clones from the public reads, retaining in-frame beta chains. Rows are unified per CDR3 protein, each entry keeping the most common DNA and genes. The sample table holds roughly 1,000,000 distinct CDR3 sequences, of which approximately 25% were seen once. The ten most abundant clones make up about 0.8% of the sample. These same data were also listed under a study on T cells of mothers and their children.

Material: blood. These receptors came from a girl between 2 and 10 years old in good health.

This chain uses TRBV7-8 with TRBJ2-3; D could derive from TRBD1 or TRBD2 (5 bases each). Trimming took off 1 base at V and 4 bases at J, with 15 bases between the two ends. The CDR3 has 16 amino acids. Germline V gene sequence: CDR1 SGHVS, CDR2 FQNEAQ. The CDR3 protein is CASSLVRQLGADTQYF. DNA of the CDR3: TGTGCCAGCAGCTTAGTCCGACAGCTCGGGGCAGATACGCAGTATTTT.

The chain has TRBV4-3 and TRBJ1-2, with 8 bases lining up with TRBD1. The junction had 11 bases not matched to a gene; V was cut back by 4 bases and J by 4 bases. Germline-derived CDR1 and CDR2 are LGHNA and YSLEER. The CDR3 runs 16 residues. This CDR3 is CASSPQDGQGLYGYTF. Here the CDR3 DNA reads TGCGCCAGCAGCCCACAAGACGGACAGGGACTCTATGGCTACACCTTC.

This clonotype turned up a few times. J is TRBJ2-1 and V is TRBV4-2; TRBD2 matches at 11 bases. The V gene's germline CDR1 is LGHNA and CDR2 YNFKEQ. The ends lost 3 bases at V and 9 bases at J; junction bases unmatched: 7. The CDR3 has 15 residues. CDR3 sequence: CASSHYSGGVTEQFF. CDR3 bases: TGTGCCAGCAGCCATTATAGCGGGGGGGTCACTGAGCAGTTCTTC.

The chain carries TRBV29-1 and TRBJ1-1; TRBD1 agrees at 9 bases. The V and J ends lost 7 bases and 3 bases, in that order; junction bases with no gene match: 6. CDR1 and CDR2 (germline): SQVTM, ANQGSEA. CDR3 size: 13 residues. Here the CDR3 DNA reads TGCAGCGCACAGACAGGGGGGGACACTGAAGCTTTCTTT. Translated: CSAQTGGDTEAFF.

V gene TRBV19 combines with J gene TRBJ1-2; D unclear. CDR3 length: 15 amino acids. Germline lookup yields CDR1 LNHDA and CDR2 SQIVND (reference sequence). Trimming left V 5 bases short and J 4 bases short, with 17 bases between. Written as DNA, the CDR3 is TGTGCCAGTAGTCTAAGGGAGGGAACCTCCTATGGCTACACCTTC. As protein: CASSLREGTSYGYTF.

This clonotype was recorded a few times. The CDR3 here is CASSQGPANTYEQYF. In DNA, the CDR3 is TGCGCCAGCAGCCAAGGCCCAGCGAACACCTACGAGCAGTACTTC. This chain uses TRBV4-1 with TRBJ2-7; D remains ambiguous. The CDR3 has 15 amino acids. Germline V CDR1 and CDR2: MGHRA, YSYEKL. V gave up 1 base and J gave up 2 bases, with 12 bases separating them.

The chain joins TRBV2 to TRBJ1-1; maybe TRBD1 (5 bases). V shed 6 bases and J shed 0 bases, with 11 bases lying between them. Looked up from germline, CDR1 is SNHLY and CDR2 is FYNNEI. The CDR3 totals 14 residues. The chain's CDR3 is CASSGAIMNTEAFF. CDR3 nucleotide sequence: TGTGCCAGCAGCGGGGCAATAATGAACACTGAAGCTTTCTTT.

J is TRBJ2-4 and V is TRBV6-2 or TRBV6-3; D may be TRBD1 or TRBD2 (5 bases each). Germline V gene lookup returns CDR1 MNHEY and CDR2 SVGEGT. V shed 0 bases and J shed 7 bases, with 16 bases lying between them. This CDR3 has 16 residues. The CDR3 DNA is TGTGCCAGCAGTTACTCGATGGGGGACCCGCTTAACATTCAGTACTTC. It codes for CASSYSMGDPLNIQYF.

This clonotype was detected a few times. The chain uses TRBV28 and TRBJ1-1; 9 bases are shared with TRBD1. The germline gives CDR1 MDHEN, CDR2 SYDVKM. V was pared by 1 base and J by 8 bases, with 14 bases of the junction left unmatched. The CDR3 sequence is 17 residues long. In DNA, the CDR3 is TGTGCCAGCAGTTTATTGGGGACAGGGAGGCTGTGGATGGAAGCTTTCTTT. Amino acids: CASSLLGTGRLWMEAFF. Full variable domain (missing parts from reference TRBV28 and TRBJ1-1): DVKVTQSSRYLVKRTGEKVFLECVQDMDHENMFWYRQDPGLGLRLIYFSYDVKMKEKGDIPEGYSVSREKKERFSLILESASTNQTSMYLCASSLLGTGRLWMEAFFGQGTRLTVV.

The chain is built from TRBV11-2 and TRBJ2-1, with D perhaps TRBD2 (6 bases). Germline V gene data show CDR1 as SGHAT and CDR2 as FQNNGV. Trimming shortened V by 6 bases and J by 0 bases, and 21 bases separated the two germline ends. The CDR3 spans 18 residues. The CDR3 protein is CASRGLGSSGNSYNEQFF. The DNA for the CDR3 is TGTGCCAGCAGGGGGCTCGGGAGTAGCGGAAACTCCTACAATGAGCAGTTCTTC.